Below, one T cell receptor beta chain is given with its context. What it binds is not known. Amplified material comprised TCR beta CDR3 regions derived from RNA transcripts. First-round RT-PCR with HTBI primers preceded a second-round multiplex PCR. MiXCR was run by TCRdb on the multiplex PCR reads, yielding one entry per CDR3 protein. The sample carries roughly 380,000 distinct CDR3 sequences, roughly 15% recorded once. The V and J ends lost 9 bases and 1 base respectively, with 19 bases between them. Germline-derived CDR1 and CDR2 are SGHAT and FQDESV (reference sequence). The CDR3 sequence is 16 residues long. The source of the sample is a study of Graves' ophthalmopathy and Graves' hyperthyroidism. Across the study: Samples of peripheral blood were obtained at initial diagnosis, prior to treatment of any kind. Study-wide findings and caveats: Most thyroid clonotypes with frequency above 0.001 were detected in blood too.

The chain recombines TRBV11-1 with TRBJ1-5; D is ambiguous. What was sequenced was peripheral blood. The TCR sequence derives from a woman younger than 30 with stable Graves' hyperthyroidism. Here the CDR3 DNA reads TGTGCCAGTCGTGCAACCCAAGTTATCAGCAATCAGCCCCAGCATTTT. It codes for CASRATQVISNQPQHF.